Following are 12 T cell receptor beta chains from one sample sequenced in a study of blood T cell repertoires in COVID-19. This table comes from immunoSEQ multiplex PCR, and its TCRdb copy is limited to in-frame clones, with some not included. The data show 350,000 or so clones, approximately 89% seen once. What was sequenced was peripheral blood. All receptors derive from an older woman with COVID-19, enrolled during active disease.

This sequence joins TRBV2 and TRBJ1-6; D might be TRBD1 (6 bases). Per germline, CDR1 SNHLY and CDR2 FYNNEI. V shed 6 bases and J shed 10 bases, with 16 bases lying between them. CDR3 size: 14 residues. The CDR3 DNA follows: TGTGCCAGCAGCCTCCTGGACAGTCAATCACCCCTCCACTTT. This sequence encodes CASSLLDSQSPLHF. The entire variable domain, with the rest obtained from reference TRBV2 and TRBJ1-6, is as follows: EPEVTQTPSHQVTQMGQEVILRCVPISNHLYFYWYRQILGQKVEFLVSFYNNEISEKSEIFDDQFSVERPDGSNFTLKIRSTKLEDSAMYFCASSLLDSQSPLHFGNGTRLTVT.

V is TRBV7-9 and J is TRBJ2-1, with 9 bases fitting TRBD1. V shed 6 bases and J 5 bases; nucleotides not matched to a gene: 8. The CDR3 extends over 15 amino acids. Germline V CDR1 and CDR2: SEHNR, FQNEAQ (reference sequence). In DNA, the CDR3 is TGTGCCAGCAGTTCCGGACAGGGGCAAGACAATGAGCAGTTCTTC. It codes for CASSSGQGQDNEQFF. Based on the CDR3 plus reference TRBV7-9 and TRBJ2-1, the full variable domain is DTGVSQNPRHKITKRGQNVTFRCDPISEHNRLYWYRQTLGQGPEFLTYFQNEAQLEKSRLLSDRFSAERPKGSFSTLEIQRTEQGDSAMYLCASSSGQGQDNEQFFGPGTRLTVL.

This chain links TRBV12-3 or TRBV12-4 with TRBJ2-7; 8 positions match TRBD1. There are 13 residues in the CDR3. Trimming took 4 bases from V and 3 from J; bases not matched to a gene: 2. The DNA of the CDR3 is TGTGCCAGCAGTTACGACAGGGGCTACGAGCAGTACTTC. As protein: CASSYDRGYEQYF.

This CDR3 reads CSAGSLGEQFF. CDR3 in DNA: TGCAGTGCTGGGAGTTTAGGTGAGCAGTTCTTC. The chain employs TRBV20-1 and TRBJ2-1; tentatively, D is TRBD2 (5 bases). Germline V gene lookup returns CDR1 DFQATT and CDR2 SNEGSKA (reference sequence). V lost 5 bases to trimming and J lost 9 bases, with 11 bases between them. This CDR3 comprises 11 residues.

On this clone: The same CDR3 also results from other DNA sequences found in this sample. The chain is built from TRBV3-1 (or the pseudogene TRBV3-2) and TRBJ1-2; no clear D. This CDR3 comprises 13 residues. Germline-derived CDR1 and CDR2 are LGHDT and YNNKEL (reference sequence). Trimming shortened V by 6 bases and J by 6 bases, and 14 bases separated the two germline ends. The chain's CDR3 is CASSPRGLDGYTF. The CDR3 DNA follows: TGTGCCAGCAGTCCCCGCGGCCTGGATGGCTACACCTTC.

This rearrangement joins TRBV2 to TRBJ1-3; D is undetermined. This CDR3 region has 15 residues. The germline V and J ends were trimmed by 2 bases and 8 bases, with 16 bases remaining between them. The germline V gene encodes CDR1 SNHLY and CDR2 FYNNEI. The CDR3 nucleotides read TGTGCCAGCAGTGAATGGGCAGGACCCGGGGACACCATATATTTT. The encoded protein is CASSEWAGPGDTIYF.

V is TRBV19 and J is TRBJ1-5; 8 nucleotides line up with TRBD1. The CDR3 is 15 amino acids. CDR1 and CDR2 from the germline V gene are LNHDA and SQIVND (reference sequence). The trim removed 5 bases at V and 4 bases at J, leaving 7 bases unmatched. The CDR3 DNA reads as TGTGCCAGTAGTGTCCAGGGGGCTGGAAATCAGCCCCAGCATTTT. This codes for CASSVQGAGNQPQHF.

V and J are TRBV4-1 and TRBJ1-5; tentatively, D is TRBD1 (6 bases). Looked up from germline, CDR1 is MGHRA and CDR2 is YSYEKL. The CDR3 spans 16 residues. Trimming cost V 0 bases and J 4 bases, with 13 bases left between them. CDR3 sequence reads: CASSQEGGRGNQPQHF. DNA of the CDR3: TGCGCCAGCAGCCAAGAAGGCGGCAGGGGAAATCAGCCCCAGCATTTT.

J is TRBJ1-2 and V is TRBV9, with TRBD1 matching 7 bases. Germline values: CDR1 SGDLS, CDR2 YYNGEE. CDR3 length: 16 residues. With 4 bases clipped from V and 6 bases from J, the junction kept 15 bases outside the gene matches. CDR3 sequence (DNA): TGTGCCAGCAGCCCTCGGACAGGCAGAAGACAGAATGGCTACACCTTC. Amino acid sequence: CASSPRTGRRQNGYTF.

J is TRBJ1-4 and V is TRBV11-2; TRBD1 agrees at 12 bases. Unmatched junction bases numbered 6, after V lost 2 bases and J lost 8 bases. The V gene's germline CDR1 is SGHAT and CDR2 FQNNGV. The CDR3 is made up of 16 amino acids. Here the CDR3 reads CASSLWDRGRGEKLFF. CDR3 bases: TGTGCCAGCAGCTTATGGGACAGGGGGCGAGGGGAAAAACTGTTTTTT.

The gene calls are TRBV5-4 and TRBJ2-3; 13 nucleotides line up with TRBD2. Looked up from germline, CDR1 is SGHNT and CDR2 is YYREEE (reference sequence). The CDR3 sequence is 17 residues long. V was clipped by 3 bases and J by 6 bases; unmatched bases: 10. CDR3 in amino acids: CASSSRGTSGAVDTQYF. For the CDR3, the DNA is TGTGCCAGCAGCTCCCGAGGGACTAGCGGGGCGGTGGATACGCAGTATTTT.

CDR3 residues: CASVPRRGVVSDTQYF. As DNA, the CDR3 is TGTGCCAGCGTGCCCCGGCGGGGGGTTGTCTCAGATACGCAGTATTTT. The chain couples TRBV11-2 to TRBJ2-3; TRBD2 matches at 8 bases. Germline V gene sequence: CDR1 SGHAT, CDR2 FQNNGV. With V trimmed by 8 bases and J by 4 bases, 14 bases remained unmatched. The CDR3 spans 16 residues. The complete variable domain, with remaining parts taken from reference TRBV11-2 and TRBJ2-3, reads EAGVAQSPRYKIIEKRQSVAFWCNPISGHATLYWYQQILGQGPKLLIQFQNNGVVDDSQLPKDRFSAERLKGVDSTLKIQPAKLEDSAVYLCASVPRRGVVSDTQYFGPGTRLTVL.